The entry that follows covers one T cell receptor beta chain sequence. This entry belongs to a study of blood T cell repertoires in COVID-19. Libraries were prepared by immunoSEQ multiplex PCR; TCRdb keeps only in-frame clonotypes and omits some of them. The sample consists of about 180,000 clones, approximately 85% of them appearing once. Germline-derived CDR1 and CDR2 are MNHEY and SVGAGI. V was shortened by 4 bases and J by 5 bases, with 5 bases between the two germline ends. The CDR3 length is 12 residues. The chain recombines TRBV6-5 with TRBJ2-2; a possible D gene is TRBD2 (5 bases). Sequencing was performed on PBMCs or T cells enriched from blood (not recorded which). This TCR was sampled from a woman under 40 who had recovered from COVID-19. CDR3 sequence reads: CASSLATGELFF. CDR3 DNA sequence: TGTGCCAGCAGTTTAGCGACCGGGGAGCTGTTTTTT.